This T cell receptor (beta chain) was profiled in a study of blood T cell repertoires in COVID-19. Sequencing used immunoSEQ multiplex PCR; TCRdb keeps in-frame clones, though not all of them. The repertoire consists of some 250,000 clones, with about 89% occurring once and the leading ten covering 1.2%. This study enrolled people aged roughly 18 to 89 from roughly 22 US geographic areas. Per the germline V gene, CDR1 is KGHDR and CDR2 is SFDVKD. The CDR3 extends over 15 amino acids. With 5 bases clipped from V and 7 bases from J, the junction kept 6 bases outside the gene matches. The source of this sequence is a human donor in a cohort exposed to, infected with or recovered from COVID-19 (not recorded which). The donor label of this sample is uncertain. Sequenced sample: PBMCs or T cells enriched from blood (not recorded which). This rearrangement joins TRBV24-1 to TRBJ2-1, with 11 bases that match TRBD1. The CDR3 reads CATSGSRDRGNEQFF. CDR3 nucleotide sequence: TGTGCCACCAGTGGGTCCCGGGACAGGGGGAATGAGCAGTTCTTC.